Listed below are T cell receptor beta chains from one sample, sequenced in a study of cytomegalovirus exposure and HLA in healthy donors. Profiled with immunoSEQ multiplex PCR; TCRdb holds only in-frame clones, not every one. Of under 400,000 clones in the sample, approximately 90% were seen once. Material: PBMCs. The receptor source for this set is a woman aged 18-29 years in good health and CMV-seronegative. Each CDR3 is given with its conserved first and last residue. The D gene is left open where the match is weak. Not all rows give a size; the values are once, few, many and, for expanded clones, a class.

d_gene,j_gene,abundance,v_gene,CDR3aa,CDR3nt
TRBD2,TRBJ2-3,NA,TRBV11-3,CASSPYQRGGADTQYF,TGTGCCAGCAGCCCGTACCAGCGGGGGGGAGCAGATACGCAGTATTTT
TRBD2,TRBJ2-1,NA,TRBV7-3,CASSLPGLAGVGYEQFF,TGTGCCAGCAGCTTACCGGGACTAGCGGGAGTGGGTTATGAGCAGTTCTTC
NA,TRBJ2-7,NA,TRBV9,CASSPRGANYEQYF,TGTGCCAGCAGCCCCCGGGGTGCCAACTACGAGCAGTACTTC
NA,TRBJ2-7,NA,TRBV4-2,CASSQEGGPSYEQYF,TGTGCCAGCAGCCAAGAGGGGGGGCCCTCCTACGAGCAGTACTTC
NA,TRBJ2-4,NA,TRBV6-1,CASSDHSPGHLAKNIQYF,TGTGCCAGCAGTGACCACTCTCCGGGACATTTAGCCAAAAACATTCAGTACTTC
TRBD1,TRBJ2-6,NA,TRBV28,CASSLNSGQSSGANVLTF,TGTGCCAGCAGTCTAAACTCGGGACAGTCCTCTGGGGCCAACGTCCTGACTTTC
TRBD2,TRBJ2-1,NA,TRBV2,CATLFRGGNYNEQFF,TGTGCCACCCTTTTTCGGGGGGGGAATTACAATGAGCAGTTCTTC
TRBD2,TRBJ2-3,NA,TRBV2,CASSVLAGEQEDTQYF,TGTGCCAGCAGTGTGTTAGCGGGAGAACAGGAGGATACGCAGTATTTT
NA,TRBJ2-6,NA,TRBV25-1,CASSESTSSSGANVLTF,TGTGCCAGCAGTGAATCCACATCTAGCTCTGGGGCCAACGTCCTGACTTTC
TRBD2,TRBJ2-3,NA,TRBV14,CASSQDPEGRENTQYF,TGTGCCAGCAGCCAGGATCCAGAGGGGAGGGAAAATACGCAGTATTTT
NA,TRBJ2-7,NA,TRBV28,CASSSGGPTYEQYF,TGTGCCAGCAGCTCCGGGGGTCCCACCTATGAGCAGTACTTC
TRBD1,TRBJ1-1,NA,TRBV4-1,CASSQEGRGPDTEAFF,TGCGCCAGCAGCCAAGAAGGAAGGGGGCCGGACACTGAAGCTTTCTTT
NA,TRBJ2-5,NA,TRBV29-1,CSVRRDTETQYF,TGCAGCGTCCGACGGGACACAGAGACCCAGTACTTC
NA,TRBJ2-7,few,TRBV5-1,CASRDSALSSYEQYF,TGCGCCAGCAGGGACTCGGCTCTGAGCTCCTACGAGCAGTACTTC
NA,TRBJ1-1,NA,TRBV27,CASRTGGGYKGTLAEAFF,TGTGCCAGCAGAACGGGGGGGGGCTATAAAGGCACTCTCGCTGAAGCTTTCTTT
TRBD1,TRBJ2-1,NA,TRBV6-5,CASSYSNRGRSEQFF,TGTGCCAGCAGTTACTCAAACAGGGGGCGGAGTGAGCAGTTCTTC
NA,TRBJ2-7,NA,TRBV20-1,CSARQGYEQYF,TGCAGTGCTAGACAGGGCTACGAGCAGTACTTC
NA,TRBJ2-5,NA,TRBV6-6,CASSSPGDQETQYF,TGTGCCAGCAGTTCACCCGGGGACCAAGAGACCCAGTACTTC
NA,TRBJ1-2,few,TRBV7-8,CASSLEVSYGYTF,TGTGCCAGCAGCCTGGAGGTGAGCTATGGCTACACCTTC
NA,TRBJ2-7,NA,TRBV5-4,CASSLVPGHLSSSYEQYF,TGTGCCAGCAGCTTGGTGCCGGGACACCTAAGTAGCTCCTACGAGCAGTACTTC
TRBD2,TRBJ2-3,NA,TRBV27,CATGLAGGYGTDTQYF,TGTGCCACAGGACTAGCGGGGGGTTATGGTACAGATACGCAGTATTTT
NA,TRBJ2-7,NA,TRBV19,CASSLLGGAVVDEQYF,TGTGCCAGTAGTCTCCTGGGGGGGGCGGTTGTTGACGAGCAGTACTTC
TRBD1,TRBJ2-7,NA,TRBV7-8,CASSGTGLDEQYF,TGTGCCAGTAGTGGGACAGGGCTTGACGAGCAGTACTTC
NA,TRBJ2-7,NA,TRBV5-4,CASSLGSLQLPYEQYF,TGTGCCAGCAGCTTGGGAAGTTTACAGCTCCCCTACGAGCAGTACTTC
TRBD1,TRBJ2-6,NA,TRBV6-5,CASSQGAGANVLTF,TGTGCCAGCAGCCAGGGGGCTGGGGCCAACGTCCTGACTTTC
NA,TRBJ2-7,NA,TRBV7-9,CASSREAGYEQYF,TGTGCCAGCAGCCGCGAGGCGGGCTACGAGCAGTACTTC
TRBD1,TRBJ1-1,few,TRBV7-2,CASSFTGGPTEAFF,TGTGCCAGCAGCTTTACAGGGGGCCCCACTGAAGCTTTCTTT
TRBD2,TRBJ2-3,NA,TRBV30,CAWSETSGVTDTQYF,TGTGCCTGGAGTGAGACTAGCGGGGTCACAGATACGCAGTATTTT
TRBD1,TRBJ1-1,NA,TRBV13,CASSIRQGAQTEAFF,TGTGCCAGCAGCATTCGACAGGGGGCTCAAACTGAAGCTTTCTTT
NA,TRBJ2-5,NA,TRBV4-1,CASSSAPSGSQETQYF,TGCGCCAGCAGCTCAGCCCCCAGCGGTTCCCAAGAGACCCAGTACTTC